This passage covers 2 T cell receptor beta chains from one sample sequenced in a study of response to subunit inactivated influenza vaccine. A single record per CDR3 protein comes from TCRdb applying MiXCR to the RT-PCR reads. The sample carries 550,000 to 600,000 distinct CDR3 sequences, about 12% recorded once. This sample comprised PBMCs from blood, obtained on the day of vaccination. The receptors here all came from a man between 50 and 59 years old who received an inactivated influenza vaccine.

The chain uses TRBV7-9 and TRBJ2-4, with TRBD2 matching 10 bases. The CDR3 totals 17 residues. The J segment lost 5 bases and the V segment lost 5 bases, leaving 12 bases of the junction unmatched. Germline loops: CDR1 SEHNR, CDR2 FQNEAQ (reference sequence). The CDR3 spells CASSPPASGSGENIQYF. CDR3 DNA: TGTGCCAGCAGCCCACCGGCTAGCGGGAGTGGTGAAAACATTCAGTACTTC. The complete variable domain, with remaining parts taken from reference TRBV7-9 and TRBJ2-4, reads DTGVSQNPRHKITKRGQNVTFRCDPISEHNRLYWYRQTLGQGPEFLTYFQNEAQLEKSRLLSDRFSAERPKGSFSTLEIQRTEQGDSAMYLCASSPPASGSGENIQYFGAGTRLSVL.

This sequence joins TRBV7-2 and TRBJ2-7; perhaps TRBD1 as D (6 bases). Per germline, CDR1 SGHTA and CDR2 FQGNSA. The CDR3 sequence is 15 residues long. V was pared by 4 bases and J by 0 bases, with 13 bases between. CDR3 region: CASSSATGSSYEQYF. The DNA of the CDR3 is TGTGCCAGCAGCTCTGCCACAGGGAGCTCCTACGAGCAGTACTTC.